A single sample is the source of the 7 T cell receptor beta chains below, sequenced in a study of T cells in Graves' hyperthyroidism and ophthalmopathy. The TCR beta CDR3 regions underwent amplification using RNA transcripts as the source. An initial round of RT-PCR targeting the TCR CDR3 relied on the HTBI primer set. TCRdb re-called the multiplex PCR reads through MiXCR, storing one row per CDR3 protein. Of hundreds of thousands of distinct CDR3 sequences listed, more than 14% are singletons. The source material was blood. The receptors come from a woman in her fifties or sixties with Graves' ophthalmopathy.

For this clonotype: One end of the junction varies from germline; a read error may be responsible. The V gene is TRBV5-1, the J gene TRBJ2-1; a weak D match, TRBD2 (5 bases). CDR1 and CDR2 from the germline V gene are SGHRS and YFSETQ. CDR3 length: 12 amino acids. This CDR3 reads CASSFDGNGQFF. The CDR3 nucleotides read TGCGCCAGCAGCTTCGACGGGAATGGGCAGTTCTTC.

This clonotype was observed at least ten times. V is TRBV7-2 and J is TRBJ2-7, with D hard to call. V lost 5 bases and J 1 base, leaving 12 bases between the germline ends. Per germline, CDR1 SGHTA and CDR2 FQGNSA. This CDR3 has 14 residues. The CDR3 is CASSQLLRSYEQYF. CDR3 nucleotides: TGTGCCAGCAGCCAACTCTTACGTTCCTACGAGCAGTACTTC.

This clonotype was observed a handful of times. V gene TRBV9 combines with J gene TRBJ2-2; D unresolved. The CDR3 covers 12 residues. The germline gives CDR1 SGDLS, CDR2 YYNGEE. Trimming pared 1 base from V and 6 bases from J, leaving 4 bases between. The CDR3 spells CASSVTAGELFF. Written as DNA, the CDR3 is TGTGCCAGCAGCGTAACGGCCGGGGAGCTGTTTTTT.

This clonotype was found once. V is TRBV10-3 and J is TRBJ2-7; 9 positions agree with TRBD1. Germline V lookup: CDR1 ENHRY, CDR2 SYGVKD. The CDR3 covers 14 residues. Trimming took 6 bases from V and 3 from J; bases not matched to a gene: 6. CDR3 sequence reads: CAISPRDRVYEQYF. Written as DNA, the CDR3 is TGTGCCATCAGCCCTAGGGACAGGGTCTACGAGCAGTACTTC.

This clonotype was seen at least ten times. The chain recombines TRBV20-1 with TRBJ2-5; possible D gene TRBD1, 6 bases. The germline V gene encodes CDR1 DFQATT and CDR2 SNEGSKA (reference sequence). CDR3 size: 13 residues. The CDR3 DNA sequence: TGCGGGGGCGGAATAGGAGGCCAAGAGACCCAGTACTTC. Its protein product is CGGGIGGQETQYF.

This clonotype has at least ten counts. The chain links TRBV3-1 to TRBJ2-2; D perhaps matches TRBD2 (5 bases). V was shortened by 5 bases and J by 2 bases, with 9 bases between the two germline ends. The CDR3 consists of 14 residues. Germline CDR1 LGHDT, CDR2 YNNKEL (reference sequence). CDR3 in amino acids: CASSTRTNTGELFF. The CDR3 nucleotides are TGTGCCAGCAGCACCCGGACTAACACCGGGGAGCTGTTTTTT.

The chain combines TRBV20-1 with TRBJ1-2; no reliable D call. Germline values: CDR1 DFQATT, CDR2 SNEGSKA (reference sequence). V gave up 0 bases and J gave up 3 bases, with 11 bases separating them. This CDR3 is built from 14 residues. The DNA for the CDR3 is TGCAGTGCTAGAGATTGGGCGGACGACTATGGCTACACCTTC. This sequence encodes CSARDWADDYGYTF.